This T cell receptor (beta chain) emerged from a study of blood T cell repertoires in COVID-19. Authors' methods: Reference gene primer amplification in the assay estimated nucleated cell counts. Only in-frame clones appear in the TCRdb table, and some are missing; sequencing was by immunoSEQ multiplex PCR. That table gives V, J and clone size, and the DNA gave D and trimming. The table shows about 180,000 clones, with approximately 84% occurring only once. The CDR3 sequence is 16 residues long. The germline V gene has CDR1 MGHRA and CDR2 YSYEKL. Trimming pared 4 bases from V and 3 bases from J, leaving 18 bases between.

The receptor was isolated from a human donor in a cohort sampled during active COVID-19. The sequenced sample was peripheral blood. J is TRBJ1-2 and V is TRBV4-1; a weak D match, TRBD1 (6 bases). The CDR3 region is CASSLSWTVRDYGYTF. In nucleotides, the CDR3 is TGCGCCAGCAGCCTAAGCTGGACAGTTCGAGACTATGGCTACACCTTC.